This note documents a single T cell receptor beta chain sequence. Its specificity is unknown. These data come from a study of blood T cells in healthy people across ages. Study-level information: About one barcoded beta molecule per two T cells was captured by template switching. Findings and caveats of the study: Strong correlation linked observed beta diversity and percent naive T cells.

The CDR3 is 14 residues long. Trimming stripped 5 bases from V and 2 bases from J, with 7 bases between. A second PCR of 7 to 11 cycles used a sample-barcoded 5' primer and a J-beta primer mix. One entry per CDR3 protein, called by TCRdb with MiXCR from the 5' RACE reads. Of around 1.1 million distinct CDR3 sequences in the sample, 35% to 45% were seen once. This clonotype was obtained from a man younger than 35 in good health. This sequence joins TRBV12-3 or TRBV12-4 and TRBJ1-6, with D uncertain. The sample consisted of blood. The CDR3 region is CASSAATYNSPLHF. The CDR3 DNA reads TGTGCCAGCAGTGCGGCCACCTATAATTCACCCCTCCACTTT.